The TCR beta chain described here comes from a study of shared clonotypes between healthy human individuals. Sequencing used immunoSEQ multiplex PCR; TCRdb keeps in-frame clones, though not all of them. The sample includes 2 million to 3 million clones, approximately 94% of them seen just once. Overall study findings and caveats: It was observed that 5% to 6.5% of naive CD4 clonotypes were shared across several donors. Among non-shared clonotypes, generation probabilities were lower than among those shared by all four donors.

The ends were cut back, 4 bases at V and 3 bases at J, with 13 bases in the middle. CDR3 length: 14 residues. CDR1 is SGHNT and CDR2 is YYREEE in the germline V gene (reference sequence). With regard to this clone: The antigen remains undetermined.

The genes are TRBV5-4 and TRBJ2-5; perhaps TRBD2 as D (5 bases). The sequenced sample was naive CD4+ T cells sorted from blood. Documented subset: CD45RA+ positively selected. This TCR derives from a young man in good health. CDR3 sequence: CASSPPGTKETQYF. The DNA of the CDR3 is TGTGCCAGCAGCCCCCCGGGAACAAAAGAGACCCAGTACTTC.